These 18 T cell receptor beta chains were sequenced from one sample in a study of read filtering for tumor transcriptome and immune sequencing (dated by TCRdb to 2018 to 2020). The run used an Illumina HiSeq 4000. TCR libraries were constructed from 300 to 400 ng RNA using the Immunoverse kit, and molecular barcoded adaptors covering alpha/delta and beta/gamma chains were employed. TCRdb ran its own pipeline on the public reads, namely fastp trimming at Q25 and MiXCR clone calling, and kept in-frame beta chains. Rows merge per CDR3 protein into single entries with the most common DNA and genes. The sample table shows around 41,000 distinct CDR3 sequences, and over 9.5% are seen once. The top ten hold approximately 30% of the sample. Input material: a population of CD138-negative cells sorted from bone marrow. The meaning of the sample's cell subset or site label: bone marrow mononuclear cells depleted of CD138+ plasma/myeloma cells by negative magnetic selection. The origin of the receptors is a donor at least 40 years old with multiple myeloma.

In its sample, this clonotype was seen many times. This chain uses TRBV28 with TRBJ2-3; D is perhaps TRBD1 (5 bases). Trimming shortened V by 4 bases and J by 0 bases, and 11 bases separated the two germline ends. This CDR3 region has 15 residues. Germline values: CDR1 MDHEN, CDR2 SYDVKM. The CDR3 sequence is CASSSPTASTDTQYF. The DNA of the CDR3 is TGTGCCAGCAGTTCTCCGACAGCTAGCACAGATACGCAGTATTTT.

This clonotype was recorded at least ten times. V usage is TRBV29-1 and J usage is TRBJ1-1, with D possibly being TRBD1 (6 bases). The germline gives CDR1 SQVTM, CDR2 ANQGSEA. This CDR3 comprises 13 residues. V dropped 0 bases and J dropped 6 bases, with 11 bases sitting between them. The chain's CDR3 is CSVEDPRGPEAFF. CDR3 nucleotides: TGCAGCGTTGAAGACCCCAGGGGCCCTGAAGCTTTCTTT.

A remark on this clonotype: A much bigger clone sits one base away, suggesting this may be a read error. V usage is TRBV6-2 or TRBV6-3 and J usage is TRBJ1-5; D is uncertain. Germline V lookup: CDR1 MNHEY, CDR2 SVGEGT. The CDR3 is 14 amino acids. CDR3 amino acids: CAGSYWRSNQPQHF. The CDR3 nucleotides read TGTGCCGGCAGTTACTGGAGGAGCAATCAGCCCCAGCATTTT.

This clonotype was seen ten or more times. This may be a read error: a much more frequent sequence differs by one nucleotide. The V call is TRBV7-9, the J call TRBJ2-5; D not resolved. Germline V gene data show CDR1 as SEHNR and CDR2 as FQNEAQ (reference sequence). The CDR3 spans 15 residues. CDR3 sequence reads: CASSLASRPQETKYF. The CDR3, as DNA: TGTGCCAGCAGCTTAGCATCCAGACCTCAAGAGACCAAGTACTTC.

Worth noting for this clonotype: A read error may produce the germline difference seen at one junction end. The V and J genes are TRBV2 and TRBJ1-5; TRBD1 aligns across 7 bases. Germline CDR1 is SNHLY and CDR2 is FYNNEI. CDR3 length: 14 amino acids. CDR3 loop: CASSPQGVNQPQQF. The CDR3 coding sequence is TGTGCCAGCAGTCCCCAGGGGGTCAATCAGCCCCAGCAATTT.

This clonotype was picked up many times. The CDR3 reads CSGSGIGEETQYF. For the CDR3, the DNA is TGCAGCGGCTCGGGGATAGGGGAAGAGACCCAGTACTTC. The chain has TRBV29-1 and TRBJ2-5; D is perhaps TRBD1 or TRBD2 (5 bases each). Germline assignment: CDR1 SQVTM and CDR2 ANQGSEA. This CDR3 region has 13 residues. The V gene lost 7 bases and the J gene lost 3 bases, with 15 bases spanning the gap.

With respect to this clonotype: This may stem from a read error, because a much larger clone lies one nucleotide away. Given the absence of the conserved phenylalanine or tryptophan at the CDR3 end, a read error is likely. This chain connects TRBV5-1 to TRBJ2-7, with 8 nucleotides matching TRBD2. Trimming took 3 bases from V and 0 from J; bases not matched to a gene: 5. The CDR3 consists of 15 residues. The V gene's germline CDR1 is SGHRS and CDR2 YFSETQ. The CDR3 DNA sequence: TGCGCCAGCAGCTACCTAGCGGGCAGCTCCTACGAGCAGTACCTC. Residues: CASSYLAGSSYEQYL.

The sample holds many counts of this clonotype. The chain combines TRBV6-2 or TRBV6-3 with TRBJ2-5; a possible D gene is TRBD2 (6 bases). This CDR3 is built from 14 residues. CDR1 is MNHEY, CDR2 SVGEGT, per germline. Between the trimmed V and J ends, which lost 8 bases and 5 bases, there was a span of 18 bases. The CDR3 sequence is CASASVAIRETQYF. The CDR3 nucleotides read TGTGCCAGCGCTAGCGTGGCCATCCGCGAGACCCAGTACTTC.

This clonotype has ten or more counts. The rearrangement links TRBV5-1 to TRBJ2-1; D unclear. The germline V gene has CDR1 SGHRS and CDR2 YFSETQ. This CDR3 is 12 amino acids long. Trimming removed 7 bases from V and 6 bases from J, with 11 bases in between. The CDR3 DNA sequence: TGCGCCAGCCGACCCTCCACCAATGAGCAGTTCTTC. It translates to CASRPSTNEQFF.

In its sample, this clonotype was seen many times. The rearrangement uses TRBV19 and TRBJ2-7; D gene unclear. The CDR3 extends over 16 amino acids. Trimming took off 4 bases at V and 0 bases at J, with 16 bases between the two ends. In germline, CDR1 is LNHDA, CDR2 SQIVND (reference sequence). The CDR3 DNA sequence: TGTGCCAGTAGTAGTACAAGCCAGCTTAGCTCCTACGAGCAGTACTTC. Amino acids: CASSSTSQLSSYEQYF.

In its sample, this clonotype was seen many times. The chain uses TRBV6-1 and TRBJ2-1, with no clear D. From germline, CDR1 is MNHNS and CDR2 SASEGT. This CDR3 has 15 amino acids. Trimming pared 6 bases from V and 5 bases from J, leaving 17 bases between. For the CDR3, the DNA is TGTGCCAGCAGACCCCTAGGGCAAGGTAACAATGAGCAGTTCTTC. It specifies CASRPLGQGNNEQFF.

This clonotype was recorded at least ten times. The V gene is TRBV20-1, the J gene TRBJ2-1, with TRBD1 identical over 8 bases. V gave up 5 bases and J gave up 11 bases; unmatched junction bases: 11. Germline CDR1 is DFQATT and CDR2 is SNEGSKA (reference sequence). The CDR3 consists of 13 residues. The DNA for the CDR3 is TGCAGTGCTGGGACCTTCGACAGGGGAAAGCAGTTCTTC. Amino acids: CSAGTFDRGKQFF.

In this sample, this clonotype turned up many times. The chain is built from TRBV20-1 and TRBJ2-5, with TRBD1 matching over 11 bases. V was clipped by 5 bases and J by 5 bases; unmatched bases: 4. CDR1 and CDR2 (germline): DFQATT, SNEGSKA (reference sequence). This CDR3 has 13 amino acids. As DNA, the CDR3 is TGCAGTGCTGAGGGGACAGGGGGGGAGACCCAGTACTTC. This gives the protein CSAEGTGGETQYF.

This clonotype came up many times. The rearrangement links TRBV5-1 to TRBJ1-4; perhaps TRBD1 as D (6 bases). CDR1 is SGHRS, CDR2 YFSETQ, per germline. V shed 4 bases and J shed 8 bases, with 12 bases lying between them. This CDR3 has 13 amino acids. CDR3 residues: CASSPEGDEKLFF. In DNA form, the CDR3 reads TGCGCCAGCAGCCCTGAGGGGGACGAAAAACTGTTTTTT.

A remark on this clonotype: With only one base between it and a far larger clone, this is likely a read error. The DNA of the CDR3 is TGTGCCAACAGTGAGGAGGACACTTGGAATGAGCAGTTCTTC. Protein product: CANSEEDTWNEQFF. The chain uses TRBV6-5 and TRBJ2-1; D may be TRBD1 or TRBD2 (5 bases each). CDR3 length: 14 amino acids. CDR1 is MNHEY and CDR2 is SVGAGI in the germline V gene.

There are many counts of this clonotype. The CDR3 spells CASSQSMGRDSPLHF. The CDR3 bases are TGTGCCAGCAGCCAAAGCATGGGCCGCGATTCACCCCTCCACTTT. The chain combines TRBV3-1 with TRBJ1-6; D unclear. Deletions cut 2 bases from V and 8 bases from J, with 13 bases between. This CDR3 is 15 amino acids long. The germline CDR1 and CDR2 sequences are LGHDT and YNNKEL (reference sequence).

This clonotype was counted a few times. Being one base from a much bigger clone, this may be a read error. The CDR3 loop reads CSVGQGRGRPQHF. DNA for the CDR3: TGCAGTGTAGGACAGGGCCGTGGTCGGCCCCAGCATTTT. The chain recombines TRBV20-1 with TRBJ1-5; TRBD1 matches at 8 bases. Germline V gives CDR1 DFQATT, CDR2 SNEGSKA (reference sequence). This CDR3 is 13 amino acids long. J lost 9 bases, V lost 7 bases, and 11 bases had no gene match.

There are many counts of this clonotype. The CDR3 loop reads CASSPLRENNEQFF. For the CDR3, the DNA is TGTGCCAGCAGTCCCCTTAGGGAGAACAATGAGCAGTTCTTC. The chain uses TRBV12-3 or TRBV12-4 and TRBJ2-1, with a tentative D call TRBD2 (5 bases). Trimming removed 5 bases at V and 5 bases at J, with 13 bases between. The length of the CDR3 is 14 residues.